The entry below describes one T cell receptor beta chain. This record comes from a study of blood T cell repertoires in COVID-19. For the study at large: Specimens from acute and convalescent COVID-19 originated in the United States, Italy and Spain. T cells, B-cell-depleted T cells, or PBMCs supplied cDNA or gDNA.

Patients of the Seattle cohort, enrolled during active infection, were followed longitudinally. V lost 4 bases, J lost 2 bases, and 8 bases lay in between. The CDR3 extends over 12 amino acids. Germline loops: CDR1 SQVTM, CDR2 ANQGSEA. As originally analysed: Reference gene primer amplification yielded estimated nucleated cell counts. Sequencing was performed with immunoSEQ multiplex PCR; in TCRdb, only in-frame clones are kept and a portion is missing. The V and J calls and clone size were taken over from that table, and D and trimming were inferred from the DNA. The repertoire consists of around 47,000 clones, with 65% to 85% occurring once and the leading ten covering 26%.

Specimen: peripheral blood. The chain combines TRBV29-1 with TRBJ1-1; D remains unclear. This clonotype was obtained from a woman of 80 years or more with COVID-19, enrolled during active disease. The CDR3 reads CSVGPRNTEAFF. CDR3 nucleotide sequence: TGCAGCGTTGGTCCGAGAAACACTGAAGCTTTCTTT.